This TCR beta chain stems from a study of T cells after posttransplantation cyclophosphamide. The table came from immunoSEQ multiplex PCR; TCRdb's copy has only in-frame clones and leaves some out. The data show 25,000 to 35,000 clones, with about 87% seen just once and more than 13% held by the top ten. With 4 bases clipped from V and 3 bases from J, the junction kept 5 bases outside the gene matches. The length of the CDR3 is 14 residues. Per the germline V gene, CDR1 is MDHEN and CDR2 is SYDVKM. This receptor was identified in a woman between 40 and 50 years old with a blood cancer, CMV-positive, and with a related stem cell donor. This sequence joins TRBV28 and TRBJ1-1; 7 bases map to TRBD1. The sample was PBMCs. CDR3 residues: CASSSQTGHTEAFF. CDR3 DNA: TGTGCCAGCAGTTCGCAGACAGGGCACACTGAAGCTTTCTTT.